The clone carrying this T cell receptor beta chain came up many times. Individual cDNA molecules received unique molecular identifiers in the library. TCRdb processed the RACE reads anew with MiXCR; each CDR3 protein has one entry. The data contain 75,000 to 100,000 distinct CDR3 sequences, 7% to 10% of them singletons. Time point given: patch test 2, 6 weeks after DPC sensitization. The treatment denotes: therapeutic diphenylcyclopropenone sensitization with weekly scalp DPC. The ends were cut back, 3 bases at V and 3 bases at J, with 6 bases in the middle. The CDR3 has 12 amino acids. The source of the sample is a study of human T cells and chemical hapten exposure.

This rearrangement joins TRBV12-3 or TRBV12-4 to TRBJ2-7; no definite D call. The TCR sequence derives from a woman aged 40 to 50 with alopecia areata. Some clones in this sample may be carry-over from other donors' samples. Sequencing used whole blood, obtained in connection with sensitization to the hapten diphenylcyclopropenone (DPC). The CDR3, as DNA: TGTGCCAGCAGTTTGGCTAGCTACGAGCAGTACTTC. Amino acids: CASSLASYEQYF.